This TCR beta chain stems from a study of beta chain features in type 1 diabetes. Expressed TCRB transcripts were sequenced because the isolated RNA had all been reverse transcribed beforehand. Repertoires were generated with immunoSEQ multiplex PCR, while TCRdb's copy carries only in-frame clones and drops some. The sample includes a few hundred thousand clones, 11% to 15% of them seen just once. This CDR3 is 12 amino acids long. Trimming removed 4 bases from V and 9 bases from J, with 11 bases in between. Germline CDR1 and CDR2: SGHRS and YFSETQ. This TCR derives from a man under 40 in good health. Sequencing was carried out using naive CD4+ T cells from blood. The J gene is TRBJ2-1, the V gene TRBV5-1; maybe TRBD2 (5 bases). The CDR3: CASSLLEGEQFF. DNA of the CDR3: TGCGCCAGCAGCCTTCTAGAGGGTGAGCAGTTCTTC.